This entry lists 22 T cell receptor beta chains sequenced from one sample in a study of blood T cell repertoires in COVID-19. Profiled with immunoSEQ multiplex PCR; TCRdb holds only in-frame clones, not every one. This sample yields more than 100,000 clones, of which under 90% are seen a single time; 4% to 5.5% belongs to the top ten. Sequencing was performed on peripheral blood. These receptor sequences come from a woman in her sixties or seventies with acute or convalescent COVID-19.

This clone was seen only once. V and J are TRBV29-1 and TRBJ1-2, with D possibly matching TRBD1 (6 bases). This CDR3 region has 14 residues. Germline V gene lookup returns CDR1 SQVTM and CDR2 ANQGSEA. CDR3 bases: TGCAGGTGGGGAGACCGGGACATATCTTATGGCTACACCTTC. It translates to CRWGDRDISYGYTF.

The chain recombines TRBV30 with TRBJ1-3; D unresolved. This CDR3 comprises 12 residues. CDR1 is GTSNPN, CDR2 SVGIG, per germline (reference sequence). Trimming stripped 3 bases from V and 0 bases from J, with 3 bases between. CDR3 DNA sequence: TGTGCCTGGAGCAGCTCTGGAAACACCATATATTTT. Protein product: CAWSSSGNTIYF.

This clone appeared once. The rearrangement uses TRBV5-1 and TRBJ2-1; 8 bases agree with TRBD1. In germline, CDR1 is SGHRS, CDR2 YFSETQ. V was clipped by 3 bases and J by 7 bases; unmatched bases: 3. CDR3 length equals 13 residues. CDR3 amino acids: CASSWTGINEQFF. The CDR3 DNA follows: TGCGCCAGCAGCTGGACAGGGATAAATGAGCAGTTCTTC.

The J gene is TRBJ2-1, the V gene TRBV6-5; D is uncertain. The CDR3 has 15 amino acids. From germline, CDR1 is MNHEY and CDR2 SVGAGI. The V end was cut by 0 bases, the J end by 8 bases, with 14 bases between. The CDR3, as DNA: TGTGCCAGCAGTTACTCAATACTCCCGATCTATGAGCAGTTCTTC. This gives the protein CASSYSILPIYEQFF.

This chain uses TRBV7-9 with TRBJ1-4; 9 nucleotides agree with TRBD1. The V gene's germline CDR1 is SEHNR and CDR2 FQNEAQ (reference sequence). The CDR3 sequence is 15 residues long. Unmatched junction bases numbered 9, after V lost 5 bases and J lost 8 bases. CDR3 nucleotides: TGTGCCAGCAGCCCCCGGGACAGGGCAGGGGAAAAACTGTTTTTT. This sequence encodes CASSPRDRAGEKLFF.

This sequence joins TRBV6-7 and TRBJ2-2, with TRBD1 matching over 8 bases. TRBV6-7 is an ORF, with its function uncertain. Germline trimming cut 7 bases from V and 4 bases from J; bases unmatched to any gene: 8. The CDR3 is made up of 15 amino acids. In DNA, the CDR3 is TGTGCCAGCATCGGTCAGGGGGCGGGCACCGGGGAGCTGTTTTTT. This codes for CASIGQGAGTGELFF.

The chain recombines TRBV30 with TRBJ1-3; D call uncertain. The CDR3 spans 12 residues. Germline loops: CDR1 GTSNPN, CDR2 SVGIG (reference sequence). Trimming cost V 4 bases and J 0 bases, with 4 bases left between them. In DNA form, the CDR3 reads TGTGCCTGGATGAGCTCTGGAAACACCATATATTTT. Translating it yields CAWMSSGNTIYF.

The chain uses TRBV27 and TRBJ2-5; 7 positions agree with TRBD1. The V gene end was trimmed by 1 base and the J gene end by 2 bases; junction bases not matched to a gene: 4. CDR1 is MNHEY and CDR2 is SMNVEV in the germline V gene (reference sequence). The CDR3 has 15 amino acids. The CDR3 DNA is TGTGCCAGCAGTTTATATTGGGACAGTCAAGAGACCCAGTACTTC. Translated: CASSLYWDSQETQYF.

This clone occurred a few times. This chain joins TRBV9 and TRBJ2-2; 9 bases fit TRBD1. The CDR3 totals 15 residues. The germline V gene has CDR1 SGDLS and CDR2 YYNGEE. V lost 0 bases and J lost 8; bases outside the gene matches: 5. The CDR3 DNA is TGTGCCAGCAGCGTAGCACAGGGGGCGAAGGGGGAGCTGTTTTTT. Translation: CASSVAQGAKGELFF.

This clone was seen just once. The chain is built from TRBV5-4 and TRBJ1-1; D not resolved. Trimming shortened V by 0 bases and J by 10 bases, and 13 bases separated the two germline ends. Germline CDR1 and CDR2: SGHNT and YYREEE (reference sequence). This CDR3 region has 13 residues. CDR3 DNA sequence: TGTGCCAGCAGCTTGGCCGGGGATGTGGGAGCTTTCTTT. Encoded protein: CASSLAGDVGAFF. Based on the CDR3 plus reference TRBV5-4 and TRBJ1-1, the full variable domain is ETGVTQSPTHLIKTRGQQVTLRCSSQSGHNTVSWYQQALGQGPQFIFQYYREEENGRGNFPPRFSGLQFPNYSSELNVNALELDDSALYLCASSLAGDVGAFFGQGTRLTVV.

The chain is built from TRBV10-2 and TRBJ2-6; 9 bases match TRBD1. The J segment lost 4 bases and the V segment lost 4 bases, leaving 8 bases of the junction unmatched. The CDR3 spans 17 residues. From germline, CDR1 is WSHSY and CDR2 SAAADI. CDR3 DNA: TGCGCCAGCAGTGGGACACAGGGGGCGGCGGGGGCCAACGTCCTGACTTTC. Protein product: CASSGTQGAAGANVLTF.

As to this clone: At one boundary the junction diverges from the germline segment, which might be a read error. The CDR3: CASSLAGTSTDTQYF. CDR3 DNA sequence: TGTGCCAGCAGCCTAGCGGGGACTAGCACAGATACGCAGTATTTT. This sequence joins TRBV11-1 and TRBJ2-3, with 9 bases aligning to TRBD2. From germline, CDR1 is SGHAT and CDR2 FQDESV (reference sequence). The CDR3 sequence is 15 residues long. Variable domain in full (rest from reference TRBV11-1 and TRBJ2-3): EAEVAQSPRYKITEKSQAVAFWCDPISGHATLYWYRQILGQGPELLVQFQDESVVDDSQLPKDRFSAERLKGVDSTLKIQPAELGDSAMYLCASSLAGTSTDTQYFGPGTRLTVL.

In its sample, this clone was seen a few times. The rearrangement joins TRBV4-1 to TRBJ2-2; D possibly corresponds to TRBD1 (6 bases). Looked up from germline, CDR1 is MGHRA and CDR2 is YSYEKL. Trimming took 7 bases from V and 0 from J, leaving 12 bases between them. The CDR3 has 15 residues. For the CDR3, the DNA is TGCGCCAGCACCGAAACAGGGACGAACACCGGGGAGCTGTTTTTT. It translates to CASTETGTNTGELFF.

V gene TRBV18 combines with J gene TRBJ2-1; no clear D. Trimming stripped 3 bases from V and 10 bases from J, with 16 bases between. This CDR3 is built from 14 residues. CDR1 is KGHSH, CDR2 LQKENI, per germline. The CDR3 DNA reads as TGTGCCAGCTCACCCCCTGCCGCCCTATGGGAGCAGTTCTTC. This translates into CASSPPAALWEQFF.

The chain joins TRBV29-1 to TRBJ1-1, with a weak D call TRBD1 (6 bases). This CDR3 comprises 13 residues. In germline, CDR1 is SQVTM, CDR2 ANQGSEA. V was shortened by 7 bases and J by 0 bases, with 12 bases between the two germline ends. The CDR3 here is CSAGQPMNTEAFF. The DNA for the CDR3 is TGCAGCGCTGGACAGCCTATGAACACTGAAGCTTTCTTT.

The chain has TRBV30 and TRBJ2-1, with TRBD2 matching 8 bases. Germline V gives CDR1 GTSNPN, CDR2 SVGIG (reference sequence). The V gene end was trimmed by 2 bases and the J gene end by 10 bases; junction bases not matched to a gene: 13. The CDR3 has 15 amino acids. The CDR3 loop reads CAWSPFAGGTWEQFF. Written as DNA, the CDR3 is TGTGCCTGGAGTCCATTCGCGGGGGGCACCTGGGAGCAGTTCTTC. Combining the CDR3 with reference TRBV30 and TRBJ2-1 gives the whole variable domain SQTIHQWPATLVQPVGSPLSLECTVEGTSNPNLYWYRQAAGRGLQLLFYSVGIGQISSEVPQNLSASRPQDRQFILSSKKLLLSDSGFYLCAWSPFAGGTWEQFFGPGTRLTVL.

CDR3 protein: CASSRLAGGPAGELFF. DNA for the CDR3: TGTGCCAGCAGCCGGCTAGCGGGGGGGCCGGCCGGGGAGCTGTTTTTT. The rearrangement joins TRBV11-2 to TRBJ2-2; 12 nucleotides align to TRBD2. The CDR3 is made up of 16 amino acids. Looked up from germline, CDR1 is SGHAT and CDR2 is FQNNGV. Germline trimming cut 5 bases from V and 6 bases from J; bases unmatched to any gene: 7.

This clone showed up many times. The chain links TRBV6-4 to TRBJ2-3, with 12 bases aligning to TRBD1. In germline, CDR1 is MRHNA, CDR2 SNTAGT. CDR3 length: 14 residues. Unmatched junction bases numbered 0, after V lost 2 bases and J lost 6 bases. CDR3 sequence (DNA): TGTGCCAGCAGTGACGGGACAGGGGGCGATACGCAGTATTTT. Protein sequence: CASSDGTGGDTQYF.

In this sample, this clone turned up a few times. The CDR3 reads CASSGTGNQPQHF. CDR3 in DNA: TGTGCCAGCAGCGGGACAGGCAATCAGCCCCAGCATTTT. The chain joins TRBV9 to TRBJ1-5; TRBD1 is a possible D gene (6 bases). The V gene lost 3 bases and the J gene lost 2 bases, with 6 bases spanning the gap. Germline V gene lookup returns CDR1 SGDLS and CDR2 YYNGEE. This CDR3 spans 13 amino acids.

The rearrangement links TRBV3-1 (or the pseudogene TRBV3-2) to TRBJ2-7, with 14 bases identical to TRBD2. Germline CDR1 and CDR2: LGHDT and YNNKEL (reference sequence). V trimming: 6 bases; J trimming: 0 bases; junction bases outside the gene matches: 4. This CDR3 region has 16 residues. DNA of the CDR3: TGTGCCAGCAGATCGACTAGCGGGGGGGACTCCTACGAGCAGTACTTC. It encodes CASRSTSGGDSYEQYF.

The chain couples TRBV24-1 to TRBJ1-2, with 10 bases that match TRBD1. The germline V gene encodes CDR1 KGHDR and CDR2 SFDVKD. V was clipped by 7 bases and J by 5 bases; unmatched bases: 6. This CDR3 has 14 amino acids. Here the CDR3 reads CATRGQGERYGYTF. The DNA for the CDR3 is TGTGCCACCAGAGGACAGGGGGAAAGGTATGGCTACACCTTC.

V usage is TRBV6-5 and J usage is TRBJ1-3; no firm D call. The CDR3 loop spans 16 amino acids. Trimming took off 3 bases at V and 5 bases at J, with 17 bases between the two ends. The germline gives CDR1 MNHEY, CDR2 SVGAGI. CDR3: CASSYGAADLRNTIYF. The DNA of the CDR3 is TGTGCCAGCAGTTATGGAGCTGCGGATCTTAGAAACACCATATATTTT.